This T cell receptor (beta chain) was captured in a study of shared clonotypes between healthy human individuals. This clone was recorded only once. Naive CD8 cells lacked CD45RO and underwent positive selection for CCR7, leaving out terminally differentiated effector memory CD45RA+ cells. V was pared by 5 bases and J by 2 bases, with 21 bases between. Germline values: CDR1 SNHLY, CDR2 FYNNEI. The CDR3 is 17 amino acids. The protocol was immunoSEQ multiplex PCR, while the TCRdb copy is restricted to in-frame clones and leaves out a portion. The sample has about 590,000 clones; around 95% are singletons.

Sequencing was performed on naive CD8+ T cells sorted from blood. The receptor comes from a young woman in good health. The chain links TRBV2 to TRBJ2-5, with D uncertain. The CDR3 bases are TGTGCCAGCAGTTTCCCACGTGAGGAGTTGGTTCAAGAGACCCAGTACTTC. This gives the protein CASSFPREELVQETQYF.